Detailed here is one T cell receptor beta chain. The CDR3 totals 16 residues. Trimming took 1 base from V and 6 from J; bases not matched to a gene: 7. CDR1 is GTSNPN and CDR2 is SVGIG in the germline V gene (reference sequence). The data are from a study of T cell changes during pregnancy in multiple sclerosis. The protocol was immunoSEQ multiplex PCR, while the TCRdb copy is restricted to in-frame clones and leaves out a portion. The sample has 30,000 to 45,000 clones, about 92% seen once. The rearrangement joins TRBV30 to TRBJ2-3; 13 bases map to TRBD2. The sequencing input was PBMCs (not recorded whether the cells were cultured). This receptor was taken from a female donor with multiple sclerosis, enrolled in a pregnancy study. This chain's CDR3 is CAWSATSGRAGDTQYF. CDR3 bases: TGTGCCTGGAGTGCTACTAGCGGGAGGGCCGGCGATACGCAGTATTTT.